The source of this T cell receptor (beta chain) is a study of identical twins. One entry per CDR3 protein results from TCRdb running MiXCR on the 5' RACE reads. The profile shows 700,000 or so distinct CDR3 sequences, under 9% of them singletons. To note about this clonotype: Its target is unknown.

Whole-study results and caveats: Conclusions were based on cross-sectional statistical analysis, without following the same donors. Among beta out-of-frame sequences, excess sharing between twins appeared weaker. High-abundance cord blood beta clonotypes had fewer insertions; memory repertoires showed none.

These data were also reused for a study on yellow fever vaccine responses in identical twins.

The sequence derives from a woman under 30 in good health. The material sequenced was PBMCs.

In DNA form, the CDR3 reads TGCAGTGCTAGAGGCTGGACAGGGGGTATTAATTCACCCCTCCACTTT. Translation: CSARGWTGGINSPLHF. This chain links TRBV20-1 with TRBJ1-6; 10 bases match TRBD1. Germline CDR1 and CDR2: DFQATT and SNEGSKA (reference sequence). This CDR3 spans 16 amino acids. Trimming cost V 1 base and J 6 bases; bases outside gene matches: 6.